These T cell receptor beta chains were read from a single sample in a study of blood T cell repertoires in COVID-19. Method: immunoSEQ multiplex PCR; TCRdb's copy keeps in-frame clones and lacks some. The sample carries almost 400,000 clones, 85% to 90% recorded once. The sample was PBMCs or T cells enriched from blood (not recorded which). The receptors originated from a woman aged 25 to 45 who had recovered from COVID-19. CDR3s include the opening cysteine and the closing phenylalanine or tryptophan. The D gene is left open where the match is weak. Clone size, where shown, is once, few, many, or a class for clones that have expanded.

j_call: TRBJ2-1
clone_size: NA
v_call: TRBV15
d_call: NA
cdr3_nt: TGTGCCACCAGCAGAGCGTCATCGGACTACTACAATGAGCAGTTCTTC
cdr3_aa: CATSRASSDYYNEQFF

j_call: TRBJ1-1
clone_size: NA
v_call: TRBV28
d_call: NA
cdr3_nt: TGTGCCAGCCAAGACTGGAACACTGAAGCTTTCTTT
cdr3_aa: CASQDWNTEAFF

j_call: TRBJ1-2
clone_size: NA
v_call: TRBV5-1
d_call: NA
cdr3_nt: TGCGCCAGCAGCTTGGAGGGAGATGGCTACACCTTC
cdr3_aa: CASSLEGDGYTF

j_call: TRBJ2-1
clone_size: NA
v_call: TRBV19
d_call: TRBD1
cdr3_nt: TGTGCCAGTAGGCCGGGACAGGGGTACAATGAGCAGTTCTTC
cdr3_aa: CASRPGQGYNEQFF

j_call: TRBJ1-2
clone_size: NA
v_call: TRBV9
d_call: TRBD1
cdr3_nt: TGTGCCAGCAGCGGGACAGGGGGCTCTAACTATGGCTACACCTTC
cdr3_aa: CASSGTGGSNYGYTF

j_call: TRBJ2-1
clone_size: NA
v_call: TRBV18
d_call: TRBD1
cdr3_nt: TGTGCCAGCTCAGGACAGGGGGCGCGGTACAATGAGCAGTTCTTC
cdr3_aa: CASSGQGARYNEQFF

j_call: TRBJ2-7
clone_size: NA
v_call: TRBV3-1/TRBV3-2
d_call: NA
cdr3_nt: TGTGCCAGCAGCCTGGTCGGTTCCTACGAACAGTACTTC
cdr3_aa: CASSLVGSYEQYF

j_call: TRBJ2-5
clone_size: NA
v_call: TRBV2
d_call: TRBD2
cdr3_nt: TGTGCCAGCAGTGAGGGGGGGATGTACCAAGAGACCCAGTACTTC
cdr3_aa: CASSEGGMYQETQYF

j_call: TRBJ1-3
clone_size: NA
v_call: TRBV28
d_call: TRBD1
cdr3_nt: TGTGCCAGCAGATCACAGGGGGCGCGGGGAAACACCATATATTTT
cdr3_aa: CASRSQGARGNTIYF

j_call: TRBJ1-1
clone_size: NA
v_call: TRBV30
d_call: TRBD1
cdr3_nt: TGTGCCTATGGGACAGGGGAAGCTTTCTTT
cdr3_aa: CAYGTGEAFF

j_call: TRBJ1-2
clone_size: NA
v_call: TRBV13
d_call: TRBD1
cdr3_nt: TGTGCCAGCAGCTCCGGGACAGGGGGCTGGGGCTACACCTTC
cdr3_aa: CASSSGTGGWGYTF

j_call: TRBJ1-3
clone_size: NA
v_call: TRBV19
d_call: NA
cdr3_nt: TGTGCCAGTAGTAAAGCGGGGCTCCTGGGATCTGGAAACACCATATATTTT
cdr3_aa: CASSKAGLLGSGNTIYF

j_call: TRBJ1-6
clone_size: NA
v_call: TRBV11-2
d_call: TRBD1
cdr3_nt: TGTGCCAGCAGCCCTGGGACAGGCTATTCACCCCTCCACTTT
cdr3_aa: CASSPGTGYSPLHF

j_call: TRBJ2-1
clone_size: NA
v_call: TRBV2
d_call: NA
cdr3_nt: TGTGCCAGCATGGACTCTACCTACAATGAGCAGTTCTTC
cdr3_aa: CASMDSTYNEQFF

j_call: TRBJ1-2
clone_size: NA
v_call: TRBV2
d_call: TRBD1
cdr3_nt: TGTGCCAGCAGCCAATCCGGGACAGCCTATGGCTACACCTTC
cdr3_aa: CASSQSGTAYGYTF

j_call: TRBJ2-7
clone_size: NA
v_call: TRBV5-1
d_call: NA
cdr3_nt: TGCGCCAGCTCCTCCGAGACATTGAGCTCCTACGAGCAGTACTTC
cdr3_aa: CASSSETLSSYEQYF

j_call: TRBJ1-2
clone_size: NA
v_call: TRBV27
d_call: NA
cdr3_nt: TGTGCCAGCAGTTTCGGCGGGACGGCGAACTATGGCTACACCTTC
cdr3_aa: CASSFGGTANYGYTF

j_call: TRBJ1-5
clone_size: once
v_call: TRBV30
d_call: TRBD1
cdr3_nt: TGTGCCTGGAATTCCGGGACAGCCAATCAGCCCCAGCATTTT
cdr3_aa: CAWNSGTANQPQHF

j_call: TRBJ2-4
clone_size: NA
v_call: TRBV7-6
d_call: TRBD2
cdr3_nt: TGTGCCAGCAGCCCCGGGGGGGCGGGGGGTACGGACATTCAGTACTTC
cdr3_aa: CASSPGGAGGTDIQYF

j_call: TRBJ2-1
clone_size: NA
v_call: TRBV7-8
d_call: TRBD2
cdr3_nt: TGTGCCAGCAGCTTAACAGGACTAGCGGGGGGTGAGCAGTTCTTC
cdr3_aa: CASSLTGLAGGEQFF

j_call: TRBJ1-3
clone_size: few
v_call: TRBV7-6
d_call: NA
cdr3_nt: TGTGCCAGCAGCTTATGGGACACCCCAAAAGGGAACACCATATATTTT
cdr3_aa: CASSLWDTPKGNTIYF

j_call: TRBJ2-7
clone_size: once
v_call: TRBV10-3
d_call: NA
cdr3_nt: TGTGCCATCAGTGAGAGTGGGCAGCCCGTCGAGCAGTACTTC
cdr3_aa: CAISESGQPVEQYF

j_call: TRBJ2-1
clone_size: NA
v_call: TRBV4-3
d_call: TRBD2
cdr3_nt: TGCGCCAGCAGCCAAGTTAGCGGGGGGGCTGACTACAATGAGCAGTTCTTC
cdr3_aa: CASSQVSGGADYNEQFF

j_call: TRBJ1-2
clone_size: NA
v_call: TRBV29-1
d_call: NA
cdr3_nt: TGCAGCGTTGTGTGGAGGGAGGATGGCTACACCTTC
cdr3_aa: CSVVWREDGYTF

j_call: TRBJ1-2
clone_size: once
v_call: TRBV6-5
d_call: TRBD1
cdr3_nt: TGTGCCAGCAGTAAGACAAGGGGGCGGAGTGGCTACACCTTC
cdr3_aa: CASSKTRGRSGYTF

j_call: TRBJ2-7
clone_size: many
v_call: TRBV4-1
d_call: NA
cdr3_nt: TGCGCCAGCAGCCACTCCCAGGGAAGCAACGAGCAGTACTTC
cdr3_aa: CASSHSQGSNEQYF

j_call: TRBJ2-6
clone_size: NA
v_call: TRBV5-1
d_call: NA
cdr3_nt: TGCGCCAGCAGCTTGTTCCTCTCTGGGGCCAACGTCCTGACTTTC
cdr3_aa: CASSLFLSGANVLTF

j_call: TRBJ2-3
clone_size: NA
v_call: TRBV7-6
d_call: NA
cdr3_nt: TGTGCCAGCAGCCGCGGCCCGGATACGCAGTATTTT
cdr3_aa: CASSRGPDTQYF

j_call: TRBJ2-1
clone_size: NA
v_call: TRBV20-1
d_call: NA
cdr3_nt: TGCAGTGCTAGTAAGCTAGTTTACAATGAGCAGTTCTTC
cdr3_aa: CSASKLVYNEQFF